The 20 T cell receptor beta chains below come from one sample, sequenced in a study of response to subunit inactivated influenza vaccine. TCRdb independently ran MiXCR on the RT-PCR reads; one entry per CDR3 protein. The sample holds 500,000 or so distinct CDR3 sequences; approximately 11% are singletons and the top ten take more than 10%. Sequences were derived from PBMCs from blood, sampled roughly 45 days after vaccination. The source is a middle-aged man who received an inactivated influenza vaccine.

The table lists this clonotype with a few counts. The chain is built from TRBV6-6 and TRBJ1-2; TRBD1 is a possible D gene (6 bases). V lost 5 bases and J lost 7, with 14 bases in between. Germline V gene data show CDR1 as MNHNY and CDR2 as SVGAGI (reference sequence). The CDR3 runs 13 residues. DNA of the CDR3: TGTGCCAGCAGTGACCACACAGGGAGTGGCTACACCTTC. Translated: CASSDHTGSGYTF.

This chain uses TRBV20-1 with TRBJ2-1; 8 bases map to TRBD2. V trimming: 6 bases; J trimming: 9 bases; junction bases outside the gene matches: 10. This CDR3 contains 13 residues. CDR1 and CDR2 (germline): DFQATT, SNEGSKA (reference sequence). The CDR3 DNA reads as TGCAGTGCGCCATGGGGCGGGAGGACTGAGCAGTTCTTC. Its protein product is CSAPWGGRTEQFF.

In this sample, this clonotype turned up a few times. This chain's CDR3 is CASSRTNRDLNTEAFF. DNA of the CDR3: TGTGCCAGCAGCCGAACCAACAGGGACCTGAACACTGAAGCTTTCTTT. The chain has TRBV3-1 and TRBJ1-1; a possible D gene is TRBD1 (6 bases). CDR1 and CDR2 from the germline V gene are LGHDT and YNNKEL (reference sequence). V lost 4 bases and J lost 0, with 15 bases in between. CDR3 length: 16 amino acids. Full variable domain (rest looked up from reference TRBV3-1 and TRBJ1-1): DTAVSQTPKYLVTQMGNDKSIKCEQNLGHDTMYWYKQDSKKFLKIMFSYNNKELIINETVPNRFSPKSPDKAHLNLHINSLELGDSAVYFCASSRTNRDLNTEAFFGQGTRLTVV.

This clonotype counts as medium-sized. Here the CDR3 DNA reads TGCAGTGCTGACGTAGCGGGGGGCACAGATACGCAGTATTTT. Translating gives CSADVAGGTDTQYF. V and J are TRBV20-1 and TRBJ2-3, with TRBD2 identical over 9 bases. Germline values: CDR1 DFQATT, CDR2 SNEGSKA (reference sequence). The ends lost 5 bases at V and 1 base at J; junction bases unmatched: 4. This CDR3 has 14 residues.

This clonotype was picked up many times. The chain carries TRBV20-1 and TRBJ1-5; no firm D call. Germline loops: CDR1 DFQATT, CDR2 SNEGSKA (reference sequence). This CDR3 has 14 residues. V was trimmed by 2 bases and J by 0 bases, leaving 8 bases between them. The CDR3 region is CSARFSGSNQPQHF. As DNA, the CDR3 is TGCAGTGCTAGATTTTCCGGTAGCAATCAGCCCCAGCATTTT.

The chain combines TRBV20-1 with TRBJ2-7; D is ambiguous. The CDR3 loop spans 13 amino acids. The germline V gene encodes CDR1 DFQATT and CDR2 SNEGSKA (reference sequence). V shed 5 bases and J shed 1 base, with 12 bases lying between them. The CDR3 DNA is TGCAGTGCTTTTAGGGTCAGGTCCTACGAGCAGTACTTC. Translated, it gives CSAFRVRSYEQYF.

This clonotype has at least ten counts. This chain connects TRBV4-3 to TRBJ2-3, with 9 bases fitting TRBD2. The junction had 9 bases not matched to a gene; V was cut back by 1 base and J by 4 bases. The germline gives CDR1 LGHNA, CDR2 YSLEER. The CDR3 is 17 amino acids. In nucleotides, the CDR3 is TGCGCCAGCAGCCAAGCAGTGGGCGGGGGGGTGGCAGATACGCAGTATTTT. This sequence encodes CASSQAVGGGVADTQYF.

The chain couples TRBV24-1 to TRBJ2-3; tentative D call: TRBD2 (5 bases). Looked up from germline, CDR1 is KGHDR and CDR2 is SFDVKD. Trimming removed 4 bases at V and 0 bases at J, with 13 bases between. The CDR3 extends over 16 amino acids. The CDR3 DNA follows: TGTGCCACCAGTGACGTGAGCGGATCTAGCACAGATACGCAGTATTTT. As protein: CATSDVSGSSTDTQYF.

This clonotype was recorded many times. The CDR3 loop is CASSPLTGGGEQYF. The CDR3 DNA reads TGTGCCAGCAGTCCGCTCACAGGGGGCGGCGAGCAGTACTTC. The genes are TRBV12-3 or TRBV12-4 and TRBJ2-7, with 9 nucleotides matching TRBD1. V dropped 5 bases and J dropped 6; count of bases not matched to a gene: 8. This CDR3 has 14 amino acids.

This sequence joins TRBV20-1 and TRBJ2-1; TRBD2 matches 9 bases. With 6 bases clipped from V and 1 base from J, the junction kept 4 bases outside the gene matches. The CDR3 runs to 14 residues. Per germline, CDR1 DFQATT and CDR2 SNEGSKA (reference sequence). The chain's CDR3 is CSAAGGLSYNEQFF. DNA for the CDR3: TGCAGTGCCGCGGGAGGGCTTTCCTACAATGAGCAGTTCTTC.

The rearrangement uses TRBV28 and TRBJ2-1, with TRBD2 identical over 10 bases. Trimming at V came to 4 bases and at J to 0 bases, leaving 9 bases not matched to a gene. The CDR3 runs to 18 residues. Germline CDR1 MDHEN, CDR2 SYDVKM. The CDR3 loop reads CASSSSSLAGGSYNEQFF. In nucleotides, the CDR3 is TGTGCCAGCAGTTCGTCCTCCTTAGCGGGAGGCTCCTACAATGAGCAGTTCTTC.

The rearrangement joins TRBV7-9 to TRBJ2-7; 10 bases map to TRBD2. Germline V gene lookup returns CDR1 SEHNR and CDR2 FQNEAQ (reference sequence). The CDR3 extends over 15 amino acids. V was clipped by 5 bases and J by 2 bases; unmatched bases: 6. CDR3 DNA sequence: TGTGCCAGCAGCCTACAAGCGGGAGGGACCTACGAGCAGTACTTC. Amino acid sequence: CASSLQAGGTYEQYF.

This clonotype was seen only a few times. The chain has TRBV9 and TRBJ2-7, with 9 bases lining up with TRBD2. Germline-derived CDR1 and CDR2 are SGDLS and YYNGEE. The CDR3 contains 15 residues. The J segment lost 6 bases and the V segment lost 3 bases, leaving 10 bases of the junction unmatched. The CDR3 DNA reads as TGTGCCAGCAGCGCCCTAGCGGGGTCAGGTAGCGAGCAGTACTTC. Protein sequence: CASSALAGSGSEQYF.

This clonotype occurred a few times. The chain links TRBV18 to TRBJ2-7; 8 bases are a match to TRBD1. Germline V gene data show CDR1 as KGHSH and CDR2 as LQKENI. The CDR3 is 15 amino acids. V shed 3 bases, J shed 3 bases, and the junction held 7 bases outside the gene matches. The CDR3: CASSPRDRPIYEQYF. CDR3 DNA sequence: TGTGCCAGCTCACCCAGGGACAGGCCAATCTACGAGCAGTACTTC. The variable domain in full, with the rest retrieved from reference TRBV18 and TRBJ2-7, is NAGVMQNPRHLVRRRGQEARLRCSPMKGHSHVYWYRQLPEEGLKFMVYLQKENIIDESGMPKERFSAEFPKEGPSILRIQQVVRGDSAAYFCASSPRDRPIYEQYFGPGTRLTVT.

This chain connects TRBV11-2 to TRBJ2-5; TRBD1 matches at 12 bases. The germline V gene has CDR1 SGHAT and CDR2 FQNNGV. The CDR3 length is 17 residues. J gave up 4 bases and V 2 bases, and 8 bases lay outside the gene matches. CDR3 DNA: TGTGCCAGCAGCTTATATAGGGGGACAGGGGGCGCAGAGACCCAGTACTTC. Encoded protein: CASSLYRGTGGAETQYF.

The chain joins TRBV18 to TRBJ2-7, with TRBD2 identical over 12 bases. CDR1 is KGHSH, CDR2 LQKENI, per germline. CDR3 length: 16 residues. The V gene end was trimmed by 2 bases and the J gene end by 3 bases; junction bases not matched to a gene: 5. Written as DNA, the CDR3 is TGTGCCAGCTCACCATGGACTAGCGGGGCTAACTACGAGCAGTACTTC. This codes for CASSPWTSGANYEQYF.

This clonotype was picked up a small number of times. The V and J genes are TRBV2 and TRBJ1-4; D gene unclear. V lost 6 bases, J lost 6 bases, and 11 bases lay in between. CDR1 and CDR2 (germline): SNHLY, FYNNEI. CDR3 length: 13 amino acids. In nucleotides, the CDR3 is TGTGCCAGCAGCCCGAATACGGATGAAAAACTGTTTTTT. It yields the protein CASSPNTDEKLFF.

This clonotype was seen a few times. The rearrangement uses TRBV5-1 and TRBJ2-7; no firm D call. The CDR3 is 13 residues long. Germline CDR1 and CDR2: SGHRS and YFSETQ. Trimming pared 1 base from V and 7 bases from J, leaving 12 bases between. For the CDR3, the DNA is TGCGCCAGCAGCTTGTCCCCCTCCGGGGAGCAGTACTTC. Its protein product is CASSLSPSGEQYF.

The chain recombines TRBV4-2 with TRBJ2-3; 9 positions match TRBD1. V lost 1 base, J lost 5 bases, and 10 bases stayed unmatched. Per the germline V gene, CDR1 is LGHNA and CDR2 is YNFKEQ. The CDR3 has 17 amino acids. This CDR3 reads CASSQGSVGQGEDTQYF. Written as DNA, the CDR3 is TGTGCCAGCAGCCAAGGATCCGTGGGACAGGGAGAAGATACGCAGTATTTT.

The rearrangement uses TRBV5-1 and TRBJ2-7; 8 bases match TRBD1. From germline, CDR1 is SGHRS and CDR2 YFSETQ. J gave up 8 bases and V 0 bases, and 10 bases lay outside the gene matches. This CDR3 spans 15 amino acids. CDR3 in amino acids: CASSLEYRDRLKQYF. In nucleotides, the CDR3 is TGCGCCAGCAGCTTGGAATACCGGGACAGGCTCAAGCAGTACTTC.